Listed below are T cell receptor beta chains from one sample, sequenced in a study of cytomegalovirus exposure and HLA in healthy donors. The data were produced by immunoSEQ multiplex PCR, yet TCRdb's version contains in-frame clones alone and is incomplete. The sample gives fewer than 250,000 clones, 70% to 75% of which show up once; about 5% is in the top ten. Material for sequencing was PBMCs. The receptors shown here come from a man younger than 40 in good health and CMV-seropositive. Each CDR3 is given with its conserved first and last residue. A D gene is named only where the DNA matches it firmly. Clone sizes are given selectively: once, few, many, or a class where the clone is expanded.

DNA: TGTGCCAGCAGCGTAAGCGGGAGTTCCGAGCAGTACTTC
CDR3: CASSVSGSSEQYF
J: TRBJ2-7
length: 13
D: TRBD2
V: TRBV9
size: NA

DNA: TGTGCCACCAGCAGATCCGGGACAGGGGGCCAGGAGACCCAGTACTTC
CDR3: CATSRSGTGGQETQYF
J: TRBJ2-5
length: 16
D: TRBD1
V: TRBV15
size: NA

DNA: TGTGCCAGCAGCTTAGATCCCGGGACAGCGGGCACTGAAGCTTTCTTT
CDR3: CASSLDPGTAGTEAFF
J: TRBJ1-1
length: 16
D: TRBD1
V: TRBV7-2
size: NA

DNA: TGTGCCAGCAGTTTCAGCGGCGGGGGGGTCTACAATGAGCAGTTCTTC
CDR3: CASSFSGGGVYNEQFF
J: TRBJ2-1
length: 16
D: TRBD2
V: TRBV27
size: NA

DNA: TGTGCCAGCGGCGGCGGGACCTACAATGAGCAGTTCTTC
CDR3: CASGGGTYNEQFF
J: TRBJ2-1
length: 13
D: NA
V: TRBV28
size: NA

DNA: TGTGCCAGCAGCCCGAGAGCGGGAAGACAGGAGACCCAGTACTTC
CDR3: CASSPRAGRQETQYF
J: TRBJ2-5
length: 15
D: TRBD2
V: TRBV2
size: NA

DNA: TGCAGCGTTGGACGGGGACAGGGAACAGATACGCAGTATTTT
CDR3: CSVGRGQGTDTQYF
J: TRBJ2-3
length: 14
D: TRBD1
V: TRBV29-1
size: NA

DNA: TGTGCCAGCAGTGACTTAGCGGGGGGGCGGGAGACCCAGTACTTC
CDR3: CASSDLAGGRETQYF
J: TRBJ2-5
length: 15
D: TRBD2
V: TRBV6-5
size: few

DNA: TGTGCCAGCAGCTTGGGGGGCGCATCAGCCAAAAACATTCAGTACTTC
CDR3: CASSLGGASAKNIQYF
J: TRBJ2-4
length: 16
D: NA
V: TRBV5-4
size: NA

DNA: TGTGCCAGCAGTTCCTTTCGTGAGCAGTTCTTC
CDR3: CASSSFREQFF
J: TRBJ2-1
length: 11
D: NA
V: TRBV27
size: NA

DNA: TGTGCCAGCAGCTTAGTCGGCGGACAGGGGGAGGGTACGCAGTATTTT
CDR3: CASSLVGGQGEGTQYF
J: TRBJ2-3
length: 16
D: TRBD1
V: TRBV7-3
size: few

DNA: TGTGCCAGTACTCTACCCGCGGGGTACTACGAGCAGTACTTC
CDR3: CASTLPAGYYEQYF
J: TRBJ2-7
length: 14
D: NA
V: TRBV25-1
size: NA

DNA: TGTGCCAGCAGCTTAGGAGTAAACTGGGAAGCTTTCTTT
CDR3: CASSLGVNWEAFF
J: TRBJ1-1
length: 13
D: NA
V: TRBV7-2
size: NA

DNA: TGTGCCAGCAGCTTGACAGGGGACTACGAGCAGTACTTC
CDR3: CASSLTGDYEQYF
J: TRBJ2-7
length: 13
D: TRBD1
V: TRBV11-2
size: NA

DNA: TGTGCCACCAGCAGACCGGGGGAAAATGAAGCTTTCTTT
CDR3: CATSRPGENEAFF
J: TRBJ1-1
length: 13
D: NA
V: TRBV15
size: NA

DNA: TGTGCCAGCAGCTTAGGGGCAGGGAATAATGGCTACACCTTC
CDR3: CASSLGAGNNGYTF
J: TRBJ1-2
length: 14
D: NA
V: TRBV7-2
size: NA

DNA: TGTGCCAGCAGTACACGGGACAGAGGGATCAACACTGAAGCTTTCTTT
CDR3: CASSTRDRGINTEAFF
J: TRBJ1-1
length: 16
D: TRBD1
V: TRBV6-6
size: NA

DNA: TGCGCCAGCAGCCAGCCGGCTCGGACAGGGGGAACAGATACGCAGTATTTT
CDR3: CASSQPARTGGTDTQYF
J: TRBJ2-3
length: 17
D: TRBD1
V: TRBV4-1
size: NA

DNA: TGTGCCAGTAGTATGTCCAGGAACACCGGGGAGCTGTTTTTT
CDR3: CASSMSRNTGELFF
J: TRBJ2-2
length: 14
D: NA
V: TRBV19
size: few

DNA: TGCAGTGCTAGACACGGTAATGAGCAGTTCTTC
CDR3: CSARHGNEQFF
J: TRBJ2-1
length: 11
D: NA
V: TRBV20-1
size: NA

DNA: TGTGCCAGCAGCTGGACAGCCTATAGCAATCAGCCCCAGCATTTT
CDR3: CASSWTAYSNQPQHF
J: TRBJ1-5
length: 15
D: NA
V: TRBV5-5
size: NA

DNA: TGTGCCAGCAGCTTAAACGGGGCCGGGGAGCTGTTTTTT
CDR3: CASSLNGAGELFF
J: TRBJ2-2
length: 13
D: NA
V: TRBV11-2
size: NA

DNA: TGTGCCAGCAGCTCCGGGACTAGCGGGGGAACCAAAAACATTCAGTACTTC
CDR3: CASSSGTSGGTKNIQYF
J: TRBJ2-4
length: 17
D: TRBD2
V: TRBV7-2
size: NA

DNA: TGTGCCAGTAGTATACCCCCCGGGGCAACTAATGAAAAACTGTTTTTT
CDR3: CASSIPPGATNEKLFF
J: TRBJ1-4
length: 16
D: NA
V: TRBV19
size: NA

DNA: TGTGCCAGCAGCCTTGCGGGGGATCAGCCCCAGCATTTT
CDR3: CASSLAGDQPQHF
J: TRBJ1-5
length: 13
D: NA
V: TRBV9
size: once

DNA: TGTGCCAGCAGCCGGGACAGGGCGTCCGAGCAGTACTTC
CDR3: CASSRDRASEQYF
J: TRBJ2-7
length: 13
D: TRBD1
V: TRBV7-2
size: NA

DNA: TGTGCCAGCAGTAGGACAGCGAACACTGAAGCTTTCTTT
CDR3: CASSRTANTEAFF
J: TRBJ1-1
length: 13
D: NA
V: TRBV27
size: NA

DNA: TGTGCCAGCAGCTTAGAGTTGCGGGGCACCGGGGAGCTGTTTTTT
CDR3: CASSLELRGTGELFF
J: TRBJ2-2
length: 15
D: NA
V: TRBV13
size: few

DNA: TGTGCCAGCTCACCGGGGGGGAATCAGCCCCAGCATTTT
CDR3: CASSPGGNQPQHF
J: TRBJ1-5
length: 13
D: NA
V: TRBV18
size: NA